Each of the 15 T cell receptor beta chains below was sequenced from the same sample in a study of cytomegalovirus exposure and HLA in healthy donors. Vbeta (60) and Jbeta (13) primers were used in the PCR. Sequencing used immunoSEQ multiplex PCR; TCRdb keeps in-frame clones, though not all of them. The profile shows about 150,000 clones, about 85% of them singletons. The sequenced material came from PBMCs. These receptor sequences come from a boy aged 2-15 years in good health and CMV-seronegative.

J is TRBJ1-5 and V is TRBV5-6; D is unresolved. From germline, CDR1 is SGHDT and CDR2 YYEEEE. The CDR3 spans 15 residues. Between the trimmed V and J ends, which lost 3 bases and 2 bases, there was a span of 12 bases. The chain's CDR3 is CASSSLGGGNQPQHF. CDR3 sequence (DNA): TGTGCCAGCAGCTCTCTCGGAGGAGGCAATCAGCCCCAGCATTTT.

The chain couples TRBV27 to TRBJ2-7, with 7 bases fitting TRBD1. This CDR3 is 15 amino acids long. Germline V gives CDR1 MNHEY, CDR2 SMNVEV (reference sequence). Trimming at V came to 6 bases and at J to 2 bases, leaving 10 bases not matched to a gene. Here the CDR3 reads CASSPRTGPAYEQYF. The DNA for the CDR3 is TGTGCCAGCAGCCCCCGGACAGGCCCTGCCTACGAGCAGTACTTC.

This clone was seen only once. The genes are TRBV13 and TRBJ2-7; TRBD1 matches at 9 bases. This CDR3 region has 14 residues. The germline gives CDR1 PRHDT, CDR2 FYEKMQ (reference sequence). Trimming removed 5 bases from V and 3 bases from J; junction bases left unmatched: 5. The CDR3 coding sequence is TGTGCCAGCAGCGTACCGGGACAGGGCTACGAGCAGTACTTC. Protein product: CASSVPGQGYEQYF.

CDR3 nucleotide sequence: TGTGCCAGCAGCAGACCACAGGGGCAGAACTCCTACGAGCAGTACTTC. Translated, it gives CASSRPQGQNSYEQYF. The rearrangement joins TRBV5-6 to TRBJ2-5, with 7 bases aligning to TRBD1. The J call may be wrong; the DNA end is better matched by TRBJ2-7. Germline CDR1 SGHDT, CDR2 YYEEEE. The length of the CDR3 is 16 residues.

This chain connects TRBV5-4 to TRBJ2-7; a possible D gene is TRBD1 (6 bases). Germline V lookup: CDR1 SGHNT, CDR2 YYREEE (reference sequence). The length of the CDR3 is 15 residues. V was pared by 4 bases and J by 2 bases, with 16 bases between. The CDR3 spells CASSNSPGHPYEQYF. CDR3 sequence (DNA): TGTGCCAGCAGCAATTCTCCGGGACATCCCTACGAGCAGTACTTC.

This chain links TRBV29-1 with TRBJ2-5; D unresolved. Trimming pared 2 bases from V and 7 bases from J, leaving 5 bases between. Germline CDR1 and CDR2: SQVTM and ANQGSEA. The CDR3 is 10 amino acids. CDR3 amino acids: CSVETGTQYF. The CDR3 DNA reads TGCAGCGTTGAAACTGGGACCCAGTACTTC.

The chain combines TRBV6-1 with TRBJ1-5, with D possibly matching TRBD1 (5 bases). V was pared by 4 bases and J by 6 bases, with 10 bases between. The CDR3 extends over 13 amino acids. The germline gives CDR1 MNHNS, CDR2 SASEGT. As DNA, the CDR3 is TGTGCCAGCAGTGTTGAAGGGGCTCAGCCCCAGCATTTT. It encodes CASSVEGAQPQHF.

The chain joins TRBV7-2 to TRBJ2-7; perhaps TRBD2 as D (6 bases). CDR1 is SGHTA, CDR2 FQGNSA, per germline. The length of the CDR3 is 17 residues. The V gene lost 2 bases and the J gene lost 0 bases, with 17 bases spanning the gap. The CDR3 DNA is TGTGCCAGCAGCTTACTTCTTGGGGGGACCAGCTCCTACGAGCAGTACTTC. Its protein product is CASSLLLGGTSSYEQYF.

The chain uses TRBV27 and TRBJ1-4; D possibly corresponds to TRBD1 (5 bases). Germline CDR1 MNHEY, CDR2 SMNVEV (reference sequence). The CDR3 extends over 14 amino acids. Trimming pared 6 bases from V and 6 bases from J, leaving 14 bases between. The CDR3 sequence is CASSSNGGYEKLFF. The DNA for the CDR3 is TGTGCCAGCAGCTCGAACGGGGGATATGAAAAACTGTTTTTT.

The chain combines TRBV14 with TRBJ2-1; 8 nucleotides align to TRBD2. CDR3 size: 16 residues. V was clipped by 3 bases and J by 2 bases; unmatched bases: 6. Germline CDR1 and CDR2: SGHDN and FVKESK. The CDR3 reads CASSHIAGHTYNEQFF. The CDR3 nucleotides are TGTGCCAGCAGCCACATAGCGGGGCACACCTACAATGAGCAGTTCTTC.

V gene TRBV10-3 combines with J gene TRBJ2-3; 7 bases agree with TRBD2. The V and J ends lost 8 bases and 2 bases, in that order; junction bases with no gene match: 13. Per germline, CDR1 ENHRY and CDR2 SYGVKD. The CDR3 is 16 amino acids. The CDR3, as DNA: TGTGCCATCGGGGGGGGTAACGGGAGCTCCACAGATACGCAGTATTTT. This codes for CAIGGGNGSSTDTQYF.

The chain recombines TRBV5-1 with TRBJ1-2; tentative D call: TRBD1 (6 bases). The CDR3 contains 15 residues. V gave up 0 bases and J gave up 11 bases, with 20 bases separating them. CDR1 is SGHRS and CDR2 is YFSETQ in the germline V gene. The DNA of the CDR3 is TGCGCCAGCAGCTTGGCCGGGGACAAGCTCTATGTGTACACCTTC. Its protein is CASSLAGDKLYVYTF.

V and J are TRBV28 and TRBJ2-1; D unclear. The CDR3 runs 14 residues. Germline V gives CDR1 MDHEN, CDR2 SYDVKM. Trimming shortened V by 6 bases and J by 0 bases, and 9 bases separated the two germline ends. CDR3 in amino acids: CASRAISSYNEQFF. CDR3 DNA: TGTGCCAGCAGGGCAATCAGCTCCTACAATGAGCAGTTCTTC. Complete variable domain (other parts from reference TRBV28 and TRBJ2-1): DVKVTQSSRYLVKRTGEKVFLECVQDMDHENMFWYRQDPGLGLRLIYFSYDVKMKEKGDIPEGYSVSREKKERFSLILESASTNQTSMYLCASRAISSYNEQFFGPGTRLTVL.

V and J are TRBV6-5 and TRBJ2-2, with TRBD1 matching 8 bases. With 7 bases clipped from V and 4 bases from J, the junction kept 5 bases outside the gene matches. This CDR3 contains 14 residues. Germline CDR1 is MNHEY and CDR2 is SVGAGI. The CDR3 here is CASMRQGFTGELFF. Written as DNA, the CDR3 is TGTGCCAGCATGCGACAGGGGTTCACCGGGGAGCTGTTTTTT.

This clone appeared a single time. The V call is TRBV7-9, the J call TRBJ2-3; no definite D call. The length of the CDR3 is 15 residues. In germline, CDR1 is SEHNR, CDR2 FQNEAQ (reference sequence). V was cut by 2 bases and J by 0 bases, with 9 bases left in between. This CDR3 reads CASSLRGTSTDTQYF. The CDR3 DNA reads TGTGCCAGCAGCTTACGCGGAACTAGCACAGATACGCAGTATTTT.